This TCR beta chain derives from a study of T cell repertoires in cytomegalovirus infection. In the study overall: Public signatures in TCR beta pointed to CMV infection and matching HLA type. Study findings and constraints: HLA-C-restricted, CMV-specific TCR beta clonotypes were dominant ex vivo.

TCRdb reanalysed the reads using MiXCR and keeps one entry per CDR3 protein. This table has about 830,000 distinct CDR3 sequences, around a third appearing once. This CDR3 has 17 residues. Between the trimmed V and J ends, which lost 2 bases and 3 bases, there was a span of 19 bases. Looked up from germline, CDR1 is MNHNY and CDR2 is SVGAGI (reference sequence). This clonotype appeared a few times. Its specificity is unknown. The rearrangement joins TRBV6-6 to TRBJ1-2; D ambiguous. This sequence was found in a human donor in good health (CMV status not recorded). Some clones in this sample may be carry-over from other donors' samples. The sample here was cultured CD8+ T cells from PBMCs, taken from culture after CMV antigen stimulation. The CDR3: CASSYILPAGEDYGYTF. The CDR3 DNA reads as TGTGCCAGCAGTTACATCCTTCCAGCGGGCGAGGACTATGGCTACACCTTC.